This T cell receptor (beta chain) stems from a study of T-cell reconstitution after alpha-beta-depleted transplantation in children. Findings of the study overall: Newly produced T cells mostly provided counts and TCRbeta diversity after one year, as hyperexpanded clones declined. Expanded graft clones numbering several hundred reportedly gave rise to alpha-beta T cells about two months after transplant. Surviving recipient T cells and thymic progenitors underlay high day-60 TCRbeta diversity in some patients.

Unique molecular identifiers were built into the TCRbeta library. MiXCR, applied by TCRdb to the PCR reads, yields one record per CDR3 protein. The repertoire holds approximately 240,000 distinct CDR3 sequences, with 9.5% to 13% as singletons. V shed 4 bases and J shed 3 bases, with 13 bases lying between them. The germline V gene has CDR1 SQVTM and CDR2 ANQGSEA. The CDR3 runs 14 residues. In the case of this clonotype: What it binds is unknown.

The receptor was isolated from a child under three years old with acute myeloid leukemia, due to receive a stem cell transplant. The sequencing used PBMCs, collected before TCRalphabeta/CD19-depleted stem cell transplant. The chain links TRBV29-1 to TRBJ1-5; no firm D call. The CDR3 reads CSVGGRQPNQPQHF. DNA for the CDR3: TGCAGCGTTGGTGGTCGGCAACCCAATCAGCCCCAGCATTTT.